A single TCR beta chain is shown here with its context. The primer mix had 60 Vbeta and 13 Jbeta primers. The assay was immunoSEQ multiplex PCR, and TCRdb's table has in-frame clones only and misses some. The sample lists roughly 80,000 clones; 67% were seen once. Germline lookup yields CDR1 MNHNS and CDR2 SASEGT. CDR3 length equals 13 residues. The ends lost 8 bases at V and 8 bases at J; junction bases unmatched: 9. This specimen comes from a study of cytomegalovirus exposure and HLA in healthy donors. The wider study: The Caucasian-associated ancestry cluster held less than 85% of 300 to 500 genotyped donors.

The gene calls are TRBV6-1 and TRBJ1-2; TRBD1 matches 9 bases. This TCR was recovered from a woman in her forties or fifties in good health and CMV-seropositive. Sequencing was done on a sample of PBMCs. This CDR3 is CASQDRGVSGYTF. In nucleotides, the CDR3 is TGTGCCAGCCAGGACAGGGGCGTCTCGGGCTACACCTTC.